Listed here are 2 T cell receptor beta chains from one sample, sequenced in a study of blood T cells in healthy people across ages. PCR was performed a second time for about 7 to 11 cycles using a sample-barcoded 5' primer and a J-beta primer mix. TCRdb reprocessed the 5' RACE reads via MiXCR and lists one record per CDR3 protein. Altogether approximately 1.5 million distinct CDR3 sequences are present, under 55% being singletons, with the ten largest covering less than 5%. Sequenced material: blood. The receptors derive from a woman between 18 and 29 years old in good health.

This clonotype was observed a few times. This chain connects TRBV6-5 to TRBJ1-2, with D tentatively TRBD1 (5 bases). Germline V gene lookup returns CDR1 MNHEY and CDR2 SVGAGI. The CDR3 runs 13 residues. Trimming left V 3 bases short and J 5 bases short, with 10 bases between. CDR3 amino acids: CASSYRTNYGYTF. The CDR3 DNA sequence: TGTGCCAGCAGTTATCGGACAAATTATGGCTACACCTTC.

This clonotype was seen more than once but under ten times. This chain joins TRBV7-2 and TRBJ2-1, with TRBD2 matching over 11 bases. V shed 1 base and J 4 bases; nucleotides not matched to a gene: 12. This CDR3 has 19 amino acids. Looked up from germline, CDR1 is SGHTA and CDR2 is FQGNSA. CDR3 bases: TGTGCCAGCAGCTTAGTGGCTAGCGGGAGGAGGCGGAAATACAATGAGCAGTTCTTC. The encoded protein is CASSLVASGRRRKYNEQFF.